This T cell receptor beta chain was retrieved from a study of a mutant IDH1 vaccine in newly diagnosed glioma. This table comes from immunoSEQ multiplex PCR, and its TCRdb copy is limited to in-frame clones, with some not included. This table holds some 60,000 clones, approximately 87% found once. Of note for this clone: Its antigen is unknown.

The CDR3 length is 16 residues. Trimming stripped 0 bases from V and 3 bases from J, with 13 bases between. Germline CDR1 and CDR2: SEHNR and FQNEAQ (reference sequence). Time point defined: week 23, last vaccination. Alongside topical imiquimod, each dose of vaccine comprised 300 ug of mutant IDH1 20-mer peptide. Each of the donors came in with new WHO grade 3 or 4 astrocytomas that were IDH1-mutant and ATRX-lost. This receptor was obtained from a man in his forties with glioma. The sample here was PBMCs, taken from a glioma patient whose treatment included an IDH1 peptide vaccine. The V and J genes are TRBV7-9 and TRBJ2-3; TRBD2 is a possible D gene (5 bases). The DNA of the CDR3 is TGTGCCAGCAGCTTAGCGCTAACGAGAGGGACAGATACGCAGTATTTT. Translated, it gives CASSLALTRGTDTQYF.